This T cell receptor (beta chain) is from a study of Graves' ophthalmopathy and Graves' hyperthyroidism. Across the study: Ahead of any treatment, peripheral blood was obtained at the initial diagnosis. Overall study results and limits: Blood also held most thyroid clonotypes expanded above 0.001 frequency. The model reached around 70% sensitivity and approximately 72% specificity for predicting ophthalmopathy progression.

Germline V CDR1 and CDR2: MNHNS, SASEGT. V lost 7 bases and J lost 4, with 13 bases in between. This CDR3 region has 13 residues. Transcripts of RNA were the source for amplifying TCR beta CDR3 regions. HTBI-primed RT-PCR formed the first round, and a multiplex PCR formed the second. TCRdb itself ran the multiplex PCR reads through MiXCR, one entry per CDR3 protein. The table has about 480,000 distinct CDR3 sequences, approximately 15% seen once. This clonotype was observed many times. What it binds is unknown. The V gene is TRBV6-1, the J gene TRBJ1-2; no clear D. This TCR was recovered from a woman in her 30s with Graves' ophthalmopathy. Material: blood. Here the CDR3 DNA reads TGTGCCAGCAAAGACATCGGCGGCTATGGCTACACCTTC. It translates to CASKDIGGYGYTF.